This is a list of T cell receptor beta chains from one sample in a study of identical twins. In TCRdb, the 5' RACE reads were re-called with MiXCR into one record per CDR3 protein. The sample records more than 1.5 million distinct CDR3 sequences, roughly 35% being singletons. The sample taken for sequencing was cord blood. These receptors were obtained from a newborn girl in good health. Both conserved end residues are part of each CDR3. A D gene is named only where the DNA matches it firmly. The size entry is marked missing in some rows and otherwise reads once, few, many or a size class.

D gene	clone size	J gene	V gene	CDR3 DNA	CDR3 protein
TRBD2	NA	TRBJ2-1	TRBV24-1	TGTGCCACCAGTGATCCGGGACTAGTCGGTCAGAACAGTGAGCAGTTCTTC	CATSDPGLVGQNSEQFF
NA	NA	TRBJ1-1	TRBV6-1	TGTGCCAGCAACCCCCTCGGGACACCGAACACTGAAGCTTTCTTT	CASNPLGTPNTEAFF
NA	few	TRBJ1-2	TRBV6-5	TGTGCCAGCAGTTACTCGACCACAGGGACCTATGGCTACACCTTC	CASSYSTTGTYGYTF
TRBD1	few	TRBJ2-1	TRBV10-3	TGTGCCACAAAGACAGGGAAGGATTTACCTGAGCAGTTCTTC	CATKTGKDLPEQFF
TRBD1	few	TRBJ1-2	TRBV7-9	TGTGCCAGCAGCGCCCCGGGACAGGCTTTTAACTATGGCTACACCTTC	CASSAPGQAFNYGYTF
NA	NA	TRBJ2-1	TRBV29-1	TGCAGCGTTGAAGGGGCAGGGGGGTCCTACAATGAGCAGTTCTTC	CSVEGAGGSYNEQFF
NA	NA	TRBJ1-1	TRBV28	TGTGCCAGCAGTTTACCAGTGGCAACTGAAGCTTTCTTT	CASSLPVATEAFF
TRBD2	NA	TRBJ2-3	TRBV30	TGTGCCGCTTCTAGCGGGGTTGGGGATACGCAGTATTTT	CAASSGVGDTQYF
NA	NA	TRBJ2-1	TRBV5-1	TGCGCCAGCAGCTCCTCCAACATCGGACCCGATGAGCAGTTCTTC	CASSSSNIGPDEQFF
NA	few	TRBJ2-7	TRBV4-2	TGTGCCAGCAGCCAAGGTGTAACCGGGGGCCAAAACGAGCAGTACTTC	CASSQGVTGGQNEQYF
TRBD2	many	TRBJ2-7	TRBV20-1	TGCAGTGCTAGAGTGGGGCGGGAGGTGTATTCCCGCGAGCAGTACTTC	CSARVGREVYSREQYF
TRBD2	NA	TRBJ2-3	TRBV7-9	TGTGCCAGCACCAGAAGGGCTAGCGGGGGGATAACAGATACGCAGTATTTT	CASTRRASGGITDTQYF
NA	NA	TRBJ1-1	TRBV27	TGTGCCAGCAGTTTTGCAGCGGGGAACACTGAAGCTTTCTTT	CASSFAAGNTEAFF
TRBD1	few	TRBJ2-7	TRBV12-3/TRBV12-4	TGTGCCAGCAGAGCCGGGACAGGGGGTTCCTACGAGCAGTACTTC	CASRAGTGGSYEQYF
TRBD1	NA	TRBJ2-1	TRBV3-1	TGTGCCAGCAGCCAACAAGGGACAGGGGTAAATGAGCAGTTCTTC	CASSQQGTGVNEQFF
NA	few	TRBJ2-7	TRBV7-9	TGTGCCAGCAGCTTCGGACAGGGTAAGCGGGAGTCGTACGAGCAGTACTTC	CASSFGQGKRESYEQYF